This TCR beta chain was recorded in a study of CD8+CD57+ T cells in acquired aplastic anemia. Looking at the study overall: In CD4+ cells, healthy donors produced an average of approximately 11 million reads.

In the case of this clonotype: Its specificity is not known.

CDR3 length: 15 amino acids. CDR1 and CDR2 from the germline V gene are LNHDA and SQIVND (reference sequence). The V end lost 3 bases, the J end lost 1 base, and 12 bases lay between the germline ends. Profiles of TCR beta VDJ and CDR3 were generated from a genomic DNA template. TCRdb fed the reads into MiXCR, producing one record per CDR3 protein. The table lists some 44,000 distinct CDR3 sequences, approximately 67% of them singletons. Study findings and constraints: Shared by patients and controls, 25 to 35 CD8+ CDR3s were abundant in patients.

The clonotype comes from a human donor in good health, serving as a control. V is TRBV19 and J is TRBJ1-1, with no clear D. Sequenced material: sorted CD4+, CD8+, or CD8+CD57+ T cells (not recorded which) from PBMCs. The CDR3 loop reads CASSMQVEENTEAFF. Written as DNA, the CDR3 is TGTGCCAGTAGTATGCAGGTCGAAGAGAACACTGAAGCTTTCTTT.